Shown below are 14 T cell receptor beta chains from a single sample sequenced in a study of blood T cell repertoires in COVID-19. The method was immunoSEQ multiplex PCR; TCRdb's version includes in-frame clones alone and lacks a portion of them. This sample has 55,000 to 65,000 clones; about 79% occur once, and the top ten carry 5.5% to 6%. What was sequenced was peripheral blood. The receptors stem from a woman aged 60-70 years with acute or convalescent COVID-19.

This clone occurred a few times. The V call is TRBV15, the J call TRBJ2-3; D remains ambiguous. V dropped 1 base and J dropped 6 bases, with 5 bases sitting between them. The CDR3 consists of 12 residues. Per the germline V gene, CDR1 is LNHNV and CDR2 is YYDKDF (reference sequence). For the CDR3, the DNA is TGTGCCACCAGCAGAGCGGTCGATACGCAGTATTTT. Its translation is CATSRAVDTQYF.

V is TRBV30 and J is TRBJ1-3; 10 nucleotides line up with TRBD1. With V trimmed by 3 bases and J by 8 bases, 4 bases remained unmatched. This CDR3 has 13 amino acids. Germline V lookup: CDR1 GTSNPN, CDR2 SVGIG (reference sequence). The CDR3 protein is CAWRGQGLDTIYF. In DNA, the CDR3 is TGTGCCTGGAGGGGACAGGGGTTAGACACCATATATTTT. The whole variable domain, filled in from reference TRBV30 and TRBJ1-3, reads SQTIHQWPATLVQPVGSPLSLECTVEGTSNPNLYWYRQAAGRGLQLLFYSVGIGQISSEVPQNLSASRPQDRQFILSSKKLLLSDSGFYLCAWRGQGLDTIYFGEGSWLTVV.

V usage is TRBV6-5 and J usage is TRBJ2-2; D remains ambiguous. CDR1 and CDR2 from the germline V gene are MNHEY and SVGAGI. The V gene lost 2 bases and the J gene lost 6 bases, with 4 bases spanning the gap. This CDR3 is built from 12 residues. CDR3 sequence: CASSYSPGELFF. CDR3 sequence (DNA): TGTGCCAGCAGTTACAGCCCCGGGGAGCTGTTTTTT.

CDR3 protein: CASSLSKTSGGGLPSTDTQYF. In DNA form, the CDR3 reads TGTGCCAGTAGCCTTTCTAAAACTAGCGGGGGGGGACTCCCTAGCACAGATACGCAGTATTTT. The chain joins TRBV19 to TRBJ2-3; 13 bases match TRBD2. CDR3 size: 21 residues. V was pared by 6 bases and J by 0 bases, with 18 bases of the junction left unmatched. Germline values: CDR1 LNHDA, CDR2 SQIVND (reference sequence).

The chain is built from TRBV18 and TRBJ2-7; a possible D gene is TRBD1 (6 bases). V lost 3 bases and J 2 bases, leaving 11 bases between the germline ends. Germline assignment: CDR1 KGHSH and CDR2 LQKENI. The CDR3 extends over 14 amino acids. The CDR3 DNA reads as TGTGCCAGCTCACCTGACAGGACTGCCTACGAGCAGTACTTC. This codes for CASSPDRTAYEQYF.

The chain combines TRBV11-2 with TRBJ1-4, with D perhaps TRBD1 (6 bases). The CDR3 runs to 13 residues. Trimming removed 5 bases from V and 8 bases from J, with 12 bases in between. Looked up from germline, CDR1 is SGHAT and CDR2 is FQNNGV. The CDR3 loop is CASSRLGTEKLFF. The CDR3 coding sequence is TGTGCCAGCAGCCGATTAGGGACAGAAAAACTGTTTTTT.

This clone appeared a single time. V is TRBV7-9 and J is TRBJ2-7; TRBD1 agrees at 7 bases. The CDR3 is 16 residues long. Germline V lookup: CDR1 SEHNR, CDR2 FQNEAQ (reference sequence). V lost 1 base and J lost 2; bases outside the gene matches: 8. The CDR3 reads CASSLVPGQGAYEQYF. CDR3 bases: TGTGCCAGCAGCTTAGTGCCGGGGCAGGGGGCCTACGAGCAGTACTTC.

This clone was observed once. The chain's CDR3 is CASSQSARWATEAFF. In DNA, the CDR3 is TGCGCCAGCAGTCAATCCGCTCGGTGGGCCACTGAAGCTTTCTTT. V is TRBV23-1 and J is TRBJ1-1, with D unresolved. TRBV23-1 is an ORF for which the function is uncertain. This CDR3 has 15 residues. Trimming pared 0 bases from V and 4 bases from J, leaving 12 bases between.

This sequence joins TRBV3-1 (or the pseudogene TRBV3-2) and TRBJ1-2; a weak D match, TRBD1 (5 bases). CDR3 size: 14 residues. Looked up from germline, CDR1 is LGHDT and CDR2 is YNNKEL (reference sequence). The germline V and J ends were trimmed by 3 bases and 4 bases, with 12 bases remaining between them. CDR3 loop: CASSHARGFYGYTF. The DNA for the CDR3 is TGTGCCAGCAGCCACGCCCGGGGGTTCTATGGCTACACCTTC.

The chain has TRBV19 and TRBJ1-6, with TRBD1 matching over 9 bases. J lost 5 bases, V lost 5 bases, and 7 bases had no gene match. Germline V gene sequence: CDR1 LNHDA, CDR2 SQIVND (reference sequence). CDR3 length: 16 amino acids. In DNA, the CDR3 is TGTGCCAGTAGTGCCCGGACAGGGGCGAATAATTCACCCCTCCACTTT. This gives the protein CASSARTGANNSPLHF.

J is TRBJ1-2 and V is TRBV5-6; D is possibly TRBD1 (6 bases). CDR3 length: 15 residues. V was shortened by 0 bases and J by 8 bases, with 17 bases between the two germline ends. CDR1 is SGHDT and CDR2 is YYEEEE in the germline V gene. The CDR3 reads CASSLARTGIGGYTF. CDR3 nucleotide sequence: TGTGCCAGCAGCTTGGCCCGAACAGGGATTGGGGGCTACACCTTC. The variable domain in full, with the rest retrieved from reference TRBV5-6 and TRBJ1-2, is DAGVTQSPTHLIKTRGQQVTLRCSPKSGHDTVSWYQQALGQGPQFIFQYYEEEERQRGNFPDRFSGHQFPNYSSELNVNALLLGDSALYLCASSLARTGIGGYTFGSGTRLTVV.

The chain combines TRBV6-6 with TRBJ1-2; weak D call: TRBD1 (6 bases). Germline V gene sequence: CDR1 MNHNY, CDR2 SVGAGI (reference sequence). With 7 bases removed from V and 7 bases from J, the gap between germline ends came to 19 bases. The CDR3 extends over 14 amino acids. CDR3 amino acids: CASTPKGGQSGYTF. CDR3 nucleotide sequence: TGTGCCAGCACCCCTAAGGGGGGGCAGTCTGGCTACACCTTC.

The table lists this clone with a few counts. The chain's CDR3 is CASRGGNEKLFF. DNA of the CDR3: TGTGCCAGCCGTGGCGGTAATGAAAAACTGTTTTTT. The rearrangement joins TRBV6-6 to TRBJ1-4; no clear D gene. V was pared by 8 bases and J by 4 bases, with 8 bases between. Germline V gene lookup returns CDR1 MNHNY and CDR2 SVGAGI (reference sequence). The CDR3 has 12 residues.

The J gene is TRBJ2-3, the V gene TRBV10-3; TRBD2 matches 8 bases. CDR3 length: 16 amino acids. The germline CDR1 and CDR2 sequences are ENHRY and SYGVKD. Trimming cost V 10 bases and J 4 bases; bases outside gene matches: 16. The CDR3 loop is CATLGGGIAAADTQYF. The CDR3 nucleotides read TGTGCCACCCTCGGGGGGGGCATCGCAGCGGCAGATACGCAGTATTTT.